Listed below are T cell receptor beta chains from one sample, sequenced in a study of T cell responses to AZD1222 COVID-19 vaccine. The method was immunoSEQ multiplex PCR; TCRdb's version includes in-frame clones alone and lacks a portion of them. The repertoire has around 95,000 clones, about 93% of them found once; the top ten carry under 2%. The source was peripheral blood, collected on day 0 of AZD1222 vaccination. These receptors were obtained from an adult in good health. The CDR3 runs from the conserved cysteine through the conserved F or W. Each record gives: CDR3 DNA, CDR3 protein, clone size, V gene, D gene, J gene. The D gene is left open where the match is weak. Clone size, where shown, is once, few, many, or a class for clones that have expanded.

TGTGCCAGCAGTTTACAGGGGAACACAGATACGCAGTATTTT	CASSLQGNTDTQYF	.	TRBV6-2/TRBV6-3	TRBD1	TRBJ2-3
TGCAGCGTCAGATGGGGGCATAGCACCGGGGAGCTGTTTTTT	CSVRWGHSTGELFF	once	TRBV29-1	.	TRBJ2-2
TGTGCCAGCAGCTTAGATGTGGGAAGGTCGAATAATTCACCCCTCCACTTT	CASSLDVGRSNNSPLHF	.	TRBV7-2	.	TRBJ1-6
TGCGCCAGCAGCTTGGTCATGACTAGCGGAAGCACAGATACGCAGTATTTT	CASSLVMTSGSTDTQYF	.	TRBV5-1	TRBD2	TRBJ2-3
TGTGCCAGCTCACCACGCGGGACAGGGGGCTACACTGAAGCTTTCTTT	CASSPRGTGGYTEAFF	.	TRBV18	TRBD1	TRBJ1-1
TGTGCCAGCAGCTTAACAGGGGACACCGGGGAGCTGTTTTTT	CASSLTGDTGELFF	.	TRBV7-3	.	TRBJ2-2
TGTGCCTCCGGGGATGGGCGTAATAGCCTCCTTTCAACTAATGAAAAACTGTTTTTT	CASGDGRNSLLSTNEKLFF	.	TRBV11-2	.	TRBJ1-4
TGTGCCAGCAGCTTAGCGCTGGGCAATGAGCAGTTCTTC	CASSLALGNEQFF	.	TRBV7-9	.	TRBJ2-1
TGTGCCAGCACCCCGGGAGTAACCTATAATTCACCCCTCCACTTT	CASTPGVTYNSPLHF	.	TRBV6-5	.	TRBJ1-6
TGTGCCAGCAGTCCGGGACAGAATGAGCAGTTCTTC	CASSPGQNEQFF	.	TRBV27	TRBD1	TRBJ2-1
TGTGCCAGCGGGTCTGCGGGGACCGGGGAGCTGTTTTTT	CASGSAGTGELFF	.	TRBV28	.	TRBJ2-2
TGTGCCAGCAGTTTATCCGCAGGGTTGTATCAGCCCCAGCATTTT	CASSLSAGLYQPQHF	.	TRBV27	.	TRBJ1-5
TGTGCCAGTTTGATTGCCGGGGGAAGAAATCAGCCCCAGCATTTT	CASLIAGGRNQPQHF	.	TRBV28	.	TRBJ1-5
TGTGCCAGCTCACCATATGGAACAGATACGCAGTATTTT	CASSPYGTDTQYF	.	TRBV18	.	TRBJ2-3
TGTGCCAGCAGCCTAGATCGTAGCACAGATACGCAGTATTTT	CASSLDRSTDTQYF	.	TRBV7-9	.	TRBJ2-3
TGTGCCAGCACCTTGATAGGGAAGAACGAGCAGTACTTC	CASTLIGKNEQYF	.	TRBV28	.	TRBJ2-7
TGCGCCAGCAGCCAATGGACAGGGGGGCAGAACACTGAAGCTTTCTTT	CASSQWTGGQNTEAFF	.	TRBV4-1	TRBD1	TRBJ1-1
TGTGCCAGCAGCCAAGGGGTTCCCGGGCTGGCTTTCTTT	CASSQGVPGLAFF	once	TRBV14	.	TRBJ1-1
TGTGCCTGGAGTGGGGGACTAGATAATGAGCAGTTCTTC	CAWSGGLDNEQFF	.	TRBV30	TRBD2	TRBJ2-1
TGTGCCAGCTGCCCAGCTAGGGGGCTGATCTATGGCTACACCTTC	CASCPARGLIYGYTF	.	TRBV6-5	TRBD1	TRBJ1-2
TGTGCCAGCAGCTTTCCGACGGGTGAGCAGTTCTTC	CASSFPTGEQFF	.	TRBV13	.	TRBJ2-1
TGTGCCAGCAGACCTGGGGGCGGAGCCTACGAGCAGTACTTC	CASRPGGGAYEQYF	.	TRBV6-5	.	TRBJ2-7
TGTGCCAGCAGCGTCGATCAGGGTCAAGAGACCCAGTACTTC	CASSVDQGQETQYF	.	TRBV9	.	TRBJ2-5
TGTGCCAGTAGTCCGGACAGTGGCATTCAGTACTTC	CASSPDSGIQYF	.	TRBV19	.	TRBJ2-4
TGTGCCAGCAGCTTTGGACAGGCGAACTATGGCTACACCTTC	CASSFGQANYGYTF	.	TRBV7-9	TRBD1	TRBJ1-2
TGTGCCAGCAGCTTAAGGGGTCCTAGCGGGAGGGGGGAGACCCAGTACTTC	CASSLRGPSGRGETQYF	.	TRBV7-3	TRBD2	TRBJ2-5